The 10 T cell receptor beta chains presented below share a single source sample, sequenced in a study of T cell repertoires in ileal Crohn's disease. This table comes from immunoSEQ multiplex PCR, and its TCRdb copy is limited to in-frame clones, with some not included. The data contain some 4,700 clones, 70% to 85% of them singletons. The sequenced sample consisted of ileal tissue. Receptors were obtained from an adult with Crohn's disease.

V and J are TRBV6-5 and TRBJ1-2; no reliable D call. The germline gives CDR1 MNHEY, CDR2 SVGAGI. V was shortened by 5 bases and J by 5 bases, with 12 bases between the two germline ends. The CDR3 covers 13 residues. In nucleotides, the CDR3 is TGTGCCAGCAGTCCAAGAGGGAGGTATGGCTACACCTTC. Encoded protein: CASSPRGRYGYTF.

With respect to this clone: Other DNA sequences in the same sample also yield this CDR3. The genes are TRBV4-2 and TRBJ2-2; D is perhaps TRBD2 (5 bases). V was pared by 3 bases and J by 5 bases, with 10 bases between. This CDR3 contains 14 residues. Germline V CDR1 and CDR2: LGHNA, YNFKEQ. Written as DNA, the CDR3 is TGTGCCAGCAGCCAGGGAACTAGGACCGGGGAGCTGTTTTTT. This codes for CASSQGTRTGELFF.

This clone has more than one count but fewer than ten. The CDR3, as DNA: TGTGCCAGCAAGGGTACAGGGGGCAGTCCGTCACCCCTCCACTTT. The encoded protein is CASKGTGGSPSPLHF. The V and J genes are TRBV6-1 and TRBJ1-6; TRBD1 matches at 9 bases. The CDR3 is made up of 15 amino acids. Germline V gives CDR1 MNHNS, CDR2 SASEGT. J gave up 10 bases and V 7 bases, and 11 bases lay outside the gene matches.

This clone occurred once. V and J are TRBV9 and TRBJ2-1; perhaps TRBD1 as D (5 bases). The ends were cut back, 3 bases at V and 7 bases at J, with 8 bases in the middle. CDR1 is SGDLS, CDR2 YYNGEE, per germline. This CDR3 has 12 residues. The CDR3 DNA reads TGTGCCAGCAGCGCCTCAGGGAATGAGCAGTTCTTC. Protein: CASSASGNEQFF.

The chain is built from TRBV6-1 and TRBJ1-2; no firm D call. CDR1 and CDR2 from the germline V gene are MNHNS and SASEGT. The CDR3 is made up of 13 amino acids. Trimming stripped 8 bases from V and 4 bases from J, with 14 bases between. CDR3 DNA sequence: TGTGCCAGCGTGGCTGATCACCTCTATGGCTACACCTTC. As protein: CASVADHLYGYTF.

The CDR3 sequence: CASSFGNRANSYEQYF. Here the CDR3 DNA reads TGTGCCAGCAGTTTTGGGAACAGGGCCAACTCCTACGAGCAGTACTTC. The rearrangement uses TRBV28 and TRBJ2-7, with D possibly TRBD1 on 6 matching bases. The CDR3 runs to 16 residues. The germline CDR1 and CDR2 sequences are MDHEN and SYDVKM. V lost 3 bases and J lost 0, with 15 bases in between.

The rearrangement uses TRBV10-3 and TRBJ1-2; possibly TRBD1 for D (5 bases). This CDR3 has 13 amino acids. Germline assignment: CDR1 ENHRY and CDR2 SYGVKD. V dropped 8 bases and J dropped 4 bases, with 14 bases sitting between them. CDR3 in DNA: TGTGCCATCCTAGGGGCGTCAGGCTATGGCTACACCTTC. This translates into CAILGASGYGYTF.

The CDR3 region has the DNA TGCGCCAGCAGCTCAGGGGCTGCAACCGGGGAGCTGTTTTTT. Protein sequence: CASSSGAATGELFF. The chain carries TRBV5-1 and TRBJ2-2; D might be TRBD1 (6 bases). The V end lost 3 bases, the J end lost 5 bases, and 11 bases lay between the germline ends. Germline assignment: CDR1 SGHRS and CDR2 YFSETQ. CDR3 length: 14 residues.

The rearrangement links TRBV5-4 to TRBJ1-6; 7 nucleotides agree with TRBD1. The V and J ends lost 0 bases and 3 bases, in that order; junction bases with no gene match: 0. Germline CDR1 SGHNT, CDR2 YYREEE (reference sequence). The CDR3 runs to 15 residues. CDR3 bases: TGTGCCAGCAGCTTGGGGGACAGCTATAATTCACCCCTCCACTTT. Translating gives CASSLGDSYNSPLHF.

V usage is TRBV5-1 and J usage is TRBJ1-1; maybe TRBD1 (6 bases). Germline assignment: CDR1 SGHRS and CDR2 YFSETQ. Trimming pared 3 bases from V and 5 bases from J, leaving 17 bases between. The CDR3 covers 15 residues. CDR3 region: CASSSSLGGQTEAFF. The CDR3 nucleotides read TGCGCCAGCAGCTCCTCCTTGGGGGGGCAAACTGAAGCTTTCTTT.